These 28 T cell receptor beta chains share one sample of origin, sequenced in a study of identical twins. TCRdb re-derived calls from the 5' RACE reads in MiXCR, one entry per CDR3 protein. The sample carries a few hundred thousand distinct CDR3 sequences, 9.6% recorded once. These same data were also listed under a study on yellow fever vaccine responses in identical twins.

Sequencing used PBMCs. The receptor source for this set is a woman aged 18-29 years in good health.

This clonotype was counted a few times. The J gene is TRBJ2-2, the V gene TRBV12-3 or TRBV12-4; 10 positions match TRBD2. V was pared by 4 bases and J by 5 bases, with 7 bases of the junction left unmatched. The CDR3 covers 16 residues. CDR3: CASSSASGRGTGELFF. Written as DNA, the CDR3 is TGTGCCAGCAGTTCGGCAAGCGGGAGGGGGACCGGGGAGCTGTTTTTT.

Turning to this clonotype: A much larger clone differs by one base, so this may be a read error. This chain uses TRBV9 with TRBJ2-2; D might be TRBD2 (5 bases). The CDR3 loop spans 12 amino acids. Per germline, CDR1 SGDLS and CDR2 YYNGEE. CDR3 residues: CASSVATGKLFF. DNA of the CDR3: TGTGCCAGCAGCGTAGCCACCGGGAAGCTGTTTTTT.

This clonotype appeared a few times. The chain recombines TRBV6-1 with TRBJ2-6; 7 bases match TRBD1. This CDR3 has 18 residues. In germline, CDR1 is MNHNS, CDR2 SASEGT. The junction had 14 bases not matched to a gene; V was cut back by 7 bases and J by 2 bases. The CDR3 here is CASTKGPRGNAGANVLTF. In DNA form, the CDR3 reads TGTGCCAGCACTAAGGGGCCCAGGGGGAACGCTGGGGCCAACGTCCTGACTTTC.

The chain combines TRBV20-1 with TRBJ2-6; 9 bases agree with TRBD1. The CDR3 runs to 16 residues. Per the germline V gene, CDR1 is DFQATT and CDR2 is SNEGSKA (reference sequence). The J segment lost 4 bases and the V segment lost 8 bases, leaving 12 bases of the junction unmatched. CDR3 region: CSCGGTGRKGANVLTF. The DNA for the CDR3 is TGCAGTTGCGGAGGGACAGGGAGGAAAGGGGCCAACGTCCTGACTTTC.

This clonotype was detected ten times or more. The chain couples TRBV4-1 to TRBJ2-7, with 7 positions matching TRBD1. The CDR3 contains 15 residues. CDR1 is MGHRA and CDR2 is YSYEKL in the germline V gene. V shed 1 base, J shed 2 bases, and the junction held 5 bases outside the gene matches. CDR3 amino acids: CASSQAGTAPYEQYF. CDR3 bases: TGCGCCAGCAGCCAAGCCGGGACAGCTCCCTACGAGCAGTACTTC.

Many counts were recorded for this clonotype. This sequence joins TRBV28 and TRBJ2-5; 9 nucleotides align to TRBD1. Germline assignment: CDR1 MDHEN and CDR2 SYDVKM. Trimming at V came to 4 bases and at J to 6 bases, leaving 6 bases not matched to a gene. CDR3 size: 14 residues. This chain's CDR3 is CASSWDRELKTQYF. CDR3 nucleotides: TGTGCCAGCAGTTGGGACAGGGAATTAAAGACCCAGTACTTC.

The V call is TRBV4-1, the J call TRBJ2-7, with TRBD2 matching over 10 bases. Germline V CDR1 and CDR2: MGHRA, YSYEKL. Trimming cost V 4 bases and J 4 bases; bases outside gene matches: 7. This CDR3 has 15 residues. The CDR3, as DNA: TGCGCCAGCAGCCTTGAAGCTAGCGGGGGTTACGAGCAGTACTTC. The encoded protein is CASSLEASGGYEQYF.

The CDR3 nucleotides are TGTGCCAGCAGCCAACGGACAGAGTACAATGAGCAGTTCTTC. Translating it yields CASSQRTEYNEQFF. The V and J genes are TRBV4-2 and TRBJ2-1, with D perhaps matching TRBD1 (6 bases). Germline CDR1 reads LGHNA; CDR2 reads YNFKEQ. The CDR3 extends over 14 amino acids. The ends were cut back, 2 bases at V and 4 bases at J, with 9 bases in the middle.

There are many counts of this clonotype. The J gene is TRBJ2-7, the V gene TRBV6-2 or TRBV6-3, with TRBD2 identical over 13 bases. V was pared by 6 bases and J by 0 bases, with 11 bases of the junction left unmatched. Germline CDR1 MNHEY, CDR2 SVGEGT. This CDR3 is 18 amino acids long. The CDR3 DNA reads TGTGCCAGCAGCGACCGCGGGACTAGCGGGACGATCTCCTACGAGCAGTACTTC. Its protein is CASSDRGTSGTISYEQYF.

This chain links TRBV6-1 with TRBJ2-1; D unclear. CDR1 and CDR2 (germline): MNHNS, SASEGT. V lost 2 bases and J 6 bases, leaving 20 bases between the germline ends. There are 17 residues in the CDR3. CDR3 loop: CASSERFGAIWGNEQFF. The CDR3 coding sequence is TGTGCCAGCAGTGAAAGATTCGGAGCAATTTGGGGCAATGAGCAGTTCTTC.

The gene calls are TRBV10-3 and TRBJ2-7; 11 bases fit TRBD1. This CDR3 is 14 amino acids long. Germline V gene data show CDR1 as ENHRY and CDR2 as SYGVKD. The ends lost 4 bases at V and 4 bases at J; junction bases unmatched: 3. The DNA for the CDR3 is TGTGCCATCAGTGCTGGACAGGGGGCGTACGAGCAGTACTTC. Protein sequence: CAISAGQGAYEQYF.

The DNA of the CDR3 is TGTGCCAGCAGCTTCTGGGGGCGACCCGGCCACAATGAGCAGTTCTTC. Translating it yields CASSFWGRPGHNEQFF. V and J are TRBV7-2 and TRBJ2-1; the D gene is possibly TRBD1 (6 bases). From germline, CDR1 is SGHTA and CDR2 FQGNSA. The CDR3 sequence is 16 residues long. V was cut by 3 bases and J by 5 bases, with 17 bases left in between.

This clonotype has more than one count but fewer than ten. The chain recombines TRBV6-6 with TRBJ1-2; D not certain. The CDR3 is 11 amino acids. Trimming shortened V by 2 bases and J by 6 bases, and 4 bases separated the two germline ends. Germline CDR1 reads MNHNY; CDR2 reads SVGAGI (reference sequence). The CDR3 here is CASSYRDGYTF. The CDR3 DNA reads as TGTGCCAGCAGTTACCGGGATGGCTACACCTTC.

This clonotype was detected many times. V and J are TRBV5-5 and TRBJ1-1; 7 bases are a match to TRBD1. J was trimmed by 10 bases and V by 4 bases; bases with no gene match: 10. The CDR3 totals 13 residues. Germline V gene data show CDR1 as SGHKS and CDR2 as YYEKEE (reference sequence). Written as DNA, the CDR3 is TGTGCCAGCAGCCTAGAGGGGACAGATGTAGCTTTCTTT. Translating it yields CASSLEGTDVAFF.

The table lists this clonotype with many counts. The chain couples TRBV20-1 to TRBJ2-3; 7 bases are shared with TRBD2. This CDR3 is built from 15 residues. Germline V CDR1 and CDR2: DFQATT, SNEGSKA (reference sequence). With V trimmed by 2 bases and J by 0 bases, 5 bases remained unmatched. The CDR3 DNA reads TGCAGTGCTAGACGACTAGCTCTCAGCACAGATACGCAGTATTTT. Protein: CSARRLALSTDTQYF.

This clonotype was recorded many times. The CDR3 bases are TGCAGCGTTGCCCATGTCACCTACGAGCAGTACTTC. Its translation is CSVAHVTYEQYF. The V and J genes are TRBV29-1 and TRBJ2-7; the D is unclear. V lost 4 bases and J lost 2, with 9 bases in between. Germline loops: CDR1 SQVTM, CDR2 ANQGSEA. The length of the CDR3 is 12 residues.

This clonotype was seen many times. The chain couples TRBV28 to TRBJ1-1, with 11 bases aligning to TRBD1. CDR3 length: 14 residues. Germline CDR1 MDHEN, CDR2 SYDVKM. V shed 5 bases, J shed 6 bases, and the junction held 5 bases outside the gene matches. The chain's CDR3 is CASSIGTGGPEAFF. In DNA form, the CDR3 reads TGTGCCAGCAGTATTGGGACAGGGGGGCCTGAAGCTTTCTTT.

This clonotype showed up many times. V usage is TRBV18 and J usage is TRBJ2-1; the match to TRBD2 covers 8 bases. The CDR3 length is 15 residues. The J segment lost 8 bases and the V segment lost 6 bases, leaving 12 bases of the junction unmatched. Germline CDR1 reads KGHSH; CDR2 reads LQKENI. The CDR3 DNA follows: TGTGCCAGCTCTCCCTTAGCGGGGATGTATGATGAGCAGTTCTTC. This codes for CASSPLAGMYDEQFF.

There are a few counts of this clonotype. This sequence joins TRBV4-1 and TRBJ2-1; D unclear. The CDR3 is made up of 16 amino acids. The V and J ends lost 0 bases and 8 bases respectively, with 17 bases between them. Germline V gene lookup returns CDR1 MGHRA and CDR2 YSYEKL. The CDR3 sequence: CASSQDLGMVWDEQFF. The CDR3 coding sequence is TGCGCCAGCAGCCAAGATTTAGGGATGGTGTGGGATGAGCAGTTCTTC.

This clonotype appeared once. The CDR3 DNA is TGTGCCAGTAGTACGAACGTAGGACAGAACTATGGCTACACCTTC. It is translated as CASSTNVGQNYGYTF. The chain employs TRBV19 and TRBJ1-2, with D perhaps TRBD1 (6 bases). The CDR3 is 15 residues long. Germline V CDR1 and CDR2: LNHDA, SQIVND (reference sequence). The V gene lost 4 bases and the J gene lost 2 bases, with 14 bases spanning the gap.

This chain links TRBV5-6 with TRBJ2-5; D may match TRBD1 or TRBD2 (5 bases each). V was pared by 3 bases and J by 9 bases, with 15 bases between. Germline V gene lookup returns CDR1 SGHDT and CDR2 YYEEEE. The CDR3 loop spans 13 amino acids. The CDR3: CASSSGTQWSQYF. CDR3 nucleotides: TGTGCCAGCAGCTCCGGGACCCAATGGTCCCAGTACTTC.

J is TRBJ2-2 and V is TRBV20-1, with 7 bases lining up with TRBD2. After removal of 5 bases from V and 4 bases from J, the junction contained 10 bases not matched to a gene. The CDR3 has 15 residues. Germline V gene lookup returns CDR1 DFQATT and CDR2 SNEGSKA (reference sequence). The CDR3 sequence is CSARTSGRSTGELFF. The CDR3 DNA reads as TGCAGTGCTCGGACTAGTGGGAGGAGCACCGGGGAGCTGTTTTTT.

This clonotype was seen just once. The J gene is TRBJ2-1, the V gene TRBV11-2; 9 nucleotides match TRBD2. V was pared by 5 bases and J by 8 bases, with 16 bases of the junction left unmatched. The CDR3 covers 17 residues. Germline CDR1 is SGHAT and CDR2 is FQNNGV. The CDR3 protein is CASSLSVLAGGLDEQFF. The CDR3 DNA is TGTGCCAGCAGCCTCTCTGTCCTGGCGGGAGGGCTAGATGAGCAGTTCTTC.

This clonotype showed up just a few times. This chain uses TRBV5-6 with TRBJ1-5; tentative D call: TRBD1 (6 bases). V gave up 6 bases and J gave up 1 base, with 14 bases separating them. The CDR3 is made up of 15 amino acids. Germline V CDR1 and CDR2: SGHDT, YYEEEE. The CDR3 region has the DNA TGTGCCAGCACCTGGGGGCCAGGGAGCAATCAGCCCCAGCATTTT. This gives the protein CASTWGPGSNQPQHF.

This clonotype appeared many times. The V call is TRBV11-2, the J call TRBJ2-5, with D possibly TRBD2 on 5 matching bases. With 0 bases removed from V and 7 bases from J, the gap between germline ends came to 18 bases. Per the germline V gene, CDR1 is SGHAT and CDR2 is FQNNGV. The CDR3 runs 16 residues. The CDR3 DNA reads TGTGCCAGCAGCTTAGATCGTCTAGCTGGCGATAGGACCCAGTACTTC. Amino acid sequence: CASSLDRLAGDRTQYF.

To note about this clonotype: The junction departs from the called germline gene at one end, perhaps through a read error. The chain combines TRBV6-1 with TRBJ1-2, with a possible D match to TRBD1 (6 bases). There are 13 residues in the CDR3. Germline CDR1 and CDR2: MNHNS and SASEGT. This CDR3 reads CASREVGGRGYTF. For the CDR3, the DNA is TGTGCCAGCAGGGAAGTTGGGGGGCGCGGCTACACCTTC.

The rearrangement links TRBV4-1 to TRBJ2-1, with D perhaps TRBD1 or TRBD2 (6 bases each). The CDR3 contains 16 residues. The germline V and J ends were trimmed by 1 base and 2 bases, with 12 bases remaining between them. Germline V gives CDR1 MGHRA, CDR2 YSYEKL. CDR3 nucleotides: TGCGCCAGCAGCCAAGGTGGGGGGCCCCCCTACAATGAGCAGTTCTTC. Protein product: CASSQGGGPPYNEQFF.

The gene calls are TRBV7-4 and TRBJ2-6, with 15 positions matching TRBD2. The CDR3 has 22 residues. V shed 5 bases and J 0 bases; nucleotides not matched to a gene: 14. In germline, CDR1 is SGHVT, CDR2 SQSDAQ. The CDR3 reads CASSAFYWGLAGGDSGANVLTF. The CDR3 DNA sequence: TGTGCCAGCAGCGCTTTTTACTGGGGACTAGCGGGAGGCGACTCTGGGGCCAACGTCCTGACTTTC.